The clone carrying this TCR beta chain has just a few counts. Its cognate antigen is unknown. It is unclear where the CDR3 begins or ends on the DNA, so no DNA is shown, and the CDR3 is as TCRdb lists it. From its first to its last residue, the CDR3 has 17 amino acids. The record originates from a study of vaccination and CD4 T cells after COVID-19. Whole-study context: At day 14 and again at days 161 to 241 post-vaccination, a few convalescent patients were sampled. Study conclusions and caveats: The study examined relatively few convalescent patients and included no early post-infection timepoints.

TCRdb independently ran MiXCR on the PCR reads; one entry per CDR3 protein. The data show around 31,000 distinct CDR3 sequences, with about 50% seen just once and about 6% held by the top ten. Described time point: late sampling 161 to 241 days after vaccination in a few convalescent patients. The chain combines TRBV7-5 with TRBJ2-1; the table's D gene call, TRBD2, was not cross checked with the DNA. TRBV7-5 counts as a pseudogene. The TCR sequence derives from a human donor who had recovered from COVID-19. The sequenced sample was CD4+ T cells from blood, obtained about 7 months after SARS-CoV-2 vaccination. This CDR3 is CISVSEPHTSGYNEQFF.